The present T cell receptor (beta chain) was sequenced within a study of T cell repertoires in ileal Crohn's disease. Looked up from germline, CDR1 is GTSNPN and CDR2 is SVGIG (reference sequence). V shed 5 bases, J shed 5 bases, and the junction held 2 bases outside the gene matches. The CDR3 loop spans 12 amino acids. The assay was immunoSEQ multiplex PCR, and TCRdb's table has in-frame clones only and misses some. The table has fewer than 12,000 clones, roughly 80% seen once; the top ten hold about 15%. The sample's time point: neoterminal ileum biopsy at postoperative endoscopy, about 6 months after surgery.

This TCR was recovered from an adult with Crohn's disease. The sequenced sample was ileal tissue. V is TRBV30 and J is TRBJ1-2, with 10 bases fitting TRBD1. The CDR3 loop is CAWDRGPYGYTF. The CDR3 coding sequence is TGTGCCTGGGACAGGGGGCCGTATGGCTACACCTTC.